This T cell receptor (beta chain) was documented in a study of blood T cell repertoires in COVID-19 (dated by TCRdb to the early 2020s). About the full investigation: Samples from collaborators originated in the United States, Italy and Spain and spanned both the acute and convalescent phases of COVID-19. Where HLA class I and class II types were available, the types were taken from metadata supplied by the sample provider, not from assay-based typing. The sample metadata nearly always contained a de-identified subject ID, COVID-19 status, age in years and sex. The repertoires were made available in a free public database intended to serve as a resource for research on the immune response to SARS-CoV-2. The samples were drawn from two sources: the first 160 participants of the ongoing ImmuneRACE study, and 1,200 or so subjects contributed by 6 global collaborators. Deeply sampled blood TCRbeta repertoires from subjects exposed to, actively infected with, or recovered from COVID-19 were included in the dataset. The material from the prospective study consisted of cDNA or gDNA derived from T cells, B-cell-depleted T cells, or PBMCs.

To note about this clone: Its antigen specificity is not known. It has no much larger one-base neighbor in the sample; base qualities were not kept.

TCRbeta CDR3 regions were amplified from genomic DNA by means of the immunoSEQ Assay, a bias-controlled multiplex PCR. In the original analysis: The number of nucleated cells in each sample was estimated from the amplification of reference gene primers within the assay. To quantify the absolute abundance of each unique TCRbeta CDR3 rearrangement, sequence reads were collapsed and filtered. For each sample, productive Simpson clonality was calculated as the square root of Simpson's diversity index over productive rearrangements. Entries here come from immuneACCESS through TCRdb and include only in-frame sequences with V and J called. Some clones fail to appear in such tables; in the studies checked, an unresolved V gene covers under half of the shortfall, and the cause of the remainder is unknown. V, J and clone size are taken as reported in that table, and D and trimming were inferred from the DNA itself. The sample profile shows about 240,000 clones; 83% of them were found once. The ten top clones hold 3.6% of the sample.

Participants in the prospective study were aged roughly 18 to 89 years, lived in over 20 United States geographic areas, and enrolled through a virtual design. Cohort assignment in the prospective study relied on participant-reported clinical history from a screening survey and a study questionnaire. A participant counted as exposed if, within 2 weeks of entering the study, that participant had been in contact with someone who had a PCR-confirmed or clinician-diagnosed COVID-19 case. In the prospective study, whole blood, serum and a nasopharyngeal or oropharyngeal swab were collected from each participant by mobile phlebotomists. Prospective study participants could optionally give additional blood draws and questionnaires over a 2-month period. Before DNA extraction, blood samples from the prospective study were shipped at room temperature or frozen. General findings and caveats noted by the study authors: The amount of clinical and demographic metadata varied by source and participant and was provided uncurated.

The germline ends are 12 bases apart after V is trimmed by 4 bases and J by 8 bases. Measured from the cysteine to the phenylalanine, the CDR3 is 12 residues long. CDR3 DNA is the only sequence kept; it has 36 bases, read in frame from the first base. Reading the germline V gene gives CDR1 SGHRS and CDR2 YFSETQ. The V gene is TRBV5-1 and the J gene is TRBJ1-1, and TRBD1 may be the D gene, going by 6 matching bases. Sequenced sample: PBMCs or T cells enriched from blood (not recorded which). The source of this sequence is a woman aged 40 to 55 who had been exposed to COVID-19. The DNA is TGCGCCAGCAGCAATACAGGGTACGAAGCTTTCTTT. The encoded protein is CASSNTGYEAFF.